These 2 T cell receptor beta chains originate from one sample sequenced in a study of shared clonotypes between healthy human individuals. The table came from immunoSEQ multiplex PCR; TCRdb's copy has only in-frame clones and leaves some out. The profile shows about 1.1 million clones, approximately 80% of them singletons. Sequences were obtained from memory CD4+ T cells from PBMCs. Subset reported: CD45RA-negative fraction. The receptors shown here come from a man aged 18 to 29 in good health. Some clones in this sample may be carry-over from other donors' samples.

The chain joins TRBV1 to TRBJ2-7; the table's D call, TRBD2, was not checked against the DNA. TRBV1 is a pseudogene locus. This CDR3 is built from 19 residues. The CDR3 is CTSSQKTVGLAGPDYEQYF. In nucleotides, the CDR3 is TGCACCAGCAGCCAAAAGACAGTAGGACTAGCGGGGCCTGACTACGAGCAGTACTTC.

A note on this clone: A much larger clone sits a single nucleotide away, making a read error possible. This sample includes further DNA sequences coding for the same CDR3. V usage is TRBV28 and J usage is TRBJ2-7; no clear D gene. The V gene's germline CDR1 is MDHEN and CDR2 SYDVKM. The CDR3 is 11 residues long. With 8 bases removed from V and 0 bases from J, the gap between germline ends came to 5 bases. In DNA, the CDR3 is TGTGCCAGCGGAAACTCCTACGAGCAGTACTTC. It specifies CASGNSYEQYF.